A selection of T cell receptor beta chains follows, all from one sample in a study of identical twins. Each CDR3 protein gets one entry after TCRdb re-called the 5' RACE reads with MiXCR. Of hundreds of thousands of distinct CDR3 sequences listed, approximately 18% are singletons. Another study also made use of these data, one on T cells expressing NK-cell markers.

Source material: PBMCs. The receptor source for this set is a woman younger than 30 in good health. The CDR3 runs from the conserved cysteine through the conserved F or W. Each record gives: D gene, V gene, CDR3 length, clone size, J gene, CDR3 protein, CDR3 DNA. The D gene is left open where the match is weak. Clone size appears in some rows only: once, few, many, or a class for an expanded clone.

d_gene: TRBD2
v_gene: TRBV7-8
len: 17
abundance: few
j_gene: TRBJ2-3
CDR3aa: CASSLAGLAGGTDTQYF
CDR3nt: TGTGCCAGCAGCTTAGCCGGACTAGCGGGGGGCACAGATACGCAGTATTTT

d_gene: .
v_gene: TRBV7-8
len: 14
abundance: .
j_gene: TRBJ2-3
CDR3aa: CASSLGLSRLGQYF
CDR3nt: TGTGCCAGCAGCTTAGGGTTATCGCGTCTAGGGCAGTATTTT

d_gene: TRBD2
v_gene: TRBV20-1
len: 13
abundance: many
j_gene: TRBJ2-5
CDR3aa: CSARISGGETQYF
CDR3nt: TGCAGTGCTAGAATTAGCGGGGGGGAGACCCAGTACTTC

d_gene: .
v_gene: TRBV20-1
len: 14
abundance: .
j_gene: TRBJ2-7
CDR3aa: CSARKGPGSYEQYF
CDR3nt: TGCAGTGCTAGAAAGGGTCCTGGGTCCTACGAGCAGTACTTC

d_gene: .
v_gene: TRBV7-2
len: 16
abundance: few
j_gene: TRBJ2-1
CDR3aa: CASSSERDLSRNEQFF
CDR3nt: TGTGCCAGCAGCTCCGAACGGGACTTATCGAGGAATGAGCAGTTCTTC

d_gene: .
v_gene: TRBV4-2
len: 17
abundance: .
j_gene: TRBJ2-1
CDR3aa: CASSQDQRLVSRNEQFF
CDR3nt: TGTGCCAGCAGCCAAGATCAACGACTAGTTTCCAGAAATGAGCAGTTCTTC

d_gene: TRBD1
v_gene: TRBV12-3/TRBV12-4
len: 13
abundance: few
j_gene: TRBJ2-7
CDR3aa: CASIGTESYEQYF
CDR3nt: TGTGCCAGCATTGGGACAGAGAGCTACGAGCAGTACTTC

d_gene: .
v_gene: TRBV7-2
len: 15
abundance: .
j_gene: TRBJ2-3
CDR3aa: CASSFLALVTDTQYF
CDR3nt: TGTGCCAGCAGTTTCCTAGCGCTGGTAACAGATACGCAGTATTTT

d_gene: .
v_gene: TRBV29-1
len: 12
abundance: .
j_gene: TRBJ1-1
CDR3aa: CSVEVMGGEAFF
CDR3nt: TGCAGCGTTGAAGTAATGGGGGGTGAAGCTTTCTTT

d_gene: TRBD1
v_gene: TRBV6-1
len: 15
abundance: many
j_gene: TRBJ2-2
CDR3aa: CASSGDRGNTGELFF
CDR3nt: TGTGCCAGCAGTGGCGACAGGGGAAACACCGGGGAGCTGTTTTTT

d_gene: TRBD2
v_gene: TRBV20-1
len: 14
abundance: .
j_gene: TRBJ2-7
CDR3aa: CSARRDYPSYEQYF
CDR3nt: TGCAGTGCCCGTCGGGACTACCCCTCCTACGAGCAGTACTTC

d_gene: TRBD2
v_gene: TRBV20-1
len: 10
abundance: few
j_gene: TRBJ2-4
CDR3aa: CSAAGTRSHF
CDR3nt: TGCAGTGCAGCCGGGACTAGGTCCCACTTC

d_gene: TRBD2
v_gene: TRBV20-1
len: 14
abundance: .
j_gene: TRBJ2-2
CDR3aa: CSASSSGATGELFF
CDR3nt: TGCAGTGCTAGTTCCAGCGGGGCAACCGGGGAGCTGTTTTTT

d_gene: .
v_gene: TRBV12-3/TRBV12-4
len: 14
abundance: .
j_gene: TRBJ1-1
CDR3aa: CASSLGREATEAFF
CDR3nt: TGTGCCAGCAGCCTCGGGAGGGAGGCGACTGAAGCTTTCTTT

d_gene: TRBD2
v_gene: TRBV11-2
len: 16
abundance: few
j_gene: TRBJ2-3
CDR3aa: CASSPLAKNYTDTQYF
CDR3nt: TGTGCCAGCAGCCCACTAGCGAAGAACTACACAGATACGCAGTATTTT

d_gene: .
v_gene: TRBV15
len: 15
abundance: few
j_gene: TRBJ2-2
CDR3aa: CATSRVEAYTGELFF
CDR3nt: TGTGCCACCAGCAGAGTCGAAGCCTACACCGGGGAGCTGTTTTTT

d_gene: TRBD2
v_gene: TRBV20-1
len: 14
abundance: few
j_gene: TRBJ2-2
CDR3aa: CSARKRETTGELFF
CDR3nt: TGCAGTGCTCGAAAGCGGGAGACGACCGGGGAGCTGTTTTTT

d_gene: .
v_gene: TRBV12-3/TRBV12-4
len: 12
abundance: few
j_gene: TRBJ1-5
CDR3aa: CASSPPYQPQHF
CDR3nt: TGTGCCAGCAGTCCACCCTACCAGCCCCAGCATTTT

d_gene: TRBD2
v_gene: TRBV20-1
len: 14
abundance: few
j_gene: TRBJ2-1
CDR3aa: CSASTSGKGFEQFF
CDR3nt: TGCAGTGCCTCAACTAGCGGGAAAGGGTTTGAGCAGTTCTTC

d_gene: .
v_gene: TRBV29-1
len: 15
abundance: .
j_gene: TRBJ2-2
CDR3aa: CSVVIYNSNTGELFF
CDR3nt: TGCAGCGTAGTTATTTACAATTCGAACACCGGGGAGCTGTTTTTT

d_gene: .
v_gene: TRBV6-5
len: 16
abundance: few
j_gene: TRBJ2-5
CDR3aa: CASSYSGPLGQETQYF
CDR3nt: TGTGCCAGCAGTTACTCGGGGCCTCTAGGGCAAGAGACCCAGTACTTC

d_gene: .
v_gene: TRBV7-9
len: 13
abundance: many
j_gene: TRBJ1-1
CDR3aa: CASSLDGYTEAFF
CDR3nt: TGTGCCAGCAGCTTAGACGGTTACACTGAAGCTTTCTTT

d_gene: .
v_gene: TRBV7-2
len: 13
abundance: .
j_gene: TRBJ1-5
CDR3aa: CASRLGAGAPQHF
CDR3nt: TGTGCCAGCAGGCTGGGGGCCGGGGCACCCCAGCATTTT

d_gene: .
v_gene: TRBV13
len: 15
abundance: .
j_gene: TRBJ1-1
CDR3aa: CASSFEGKGYTEAFF
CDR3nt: TGTGCCAGCAGCTTTGAGGGGAAGGGGTACACTGAAGCTTTCTTT

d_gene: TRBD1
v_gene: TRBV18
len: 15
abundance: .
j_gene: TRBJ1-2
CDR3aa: CASSPDRGRSHRYTF
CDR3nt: TGTGCCAGCTCACCAGACAGGGGAAGAAGTCATCGCTACACCTTC

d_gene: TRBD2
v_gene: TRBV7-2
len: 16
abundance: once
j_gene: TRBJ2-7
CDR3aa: CASSVPSSGSRYEQYF
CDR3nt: TGTGCCAGCAGCGTCCCTTCAAGCGGGAGTAGGTACGAGCAGTACTTC

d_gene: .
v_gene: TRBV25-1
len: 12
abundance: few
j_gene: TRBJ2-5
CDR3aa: CASSAGVETQYF
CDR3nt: TGTGCCAGCAGTGCAGGGGTTGAGACCCAGTACTTC